Listed here is a single T cell receptor beta chain. Antigen specificity is unknown. This sample is part of a study of T-cell memory formation after mild COVID-19. 5'RACE, which relied on constant-segment primers, yielded TCR alpha and TCR beta cDNA libraries carrying sample barcodes and UMIs. TCRdb processed the 5' RACE reads anew with MiXCR; each CDR3 protein has one entry. The profile shows 80,000 to 130,000 distinct CDR3 sequences, around 10% of them singletons. Study-level points and caveats: Clones which contracted sat mainly in CM and EM if CD4+, and in EMRA if CD8+. Unconfirmed was the SARS-CoV-2 specificity of second-wave clones that peaked on day 37. CD4+ bias marked clones expanding day 15 to 37, unlike balanced contracting clones.

The sample taken for sequencing was PBMCs or a T cell subset sorted from them (not recorded which). This TCR was recovered from a man aged 18 to 29 who had mild COVID-19 (a few samples of this study predate the infection). Cell type and time point are not known.

CDR3 in DNA: TGTGCCAGCAGCACGGGACTAGCGGGAGAGGATACGCAGTATTTT. It specifies CASSTGLAGEDTQYF. The gene calls are TRBV7-3 and TRBJ2-3; 14 bases line up with TRBD2. The CDR3 is 15 residues long. Germline V CDR1 and CDR2: SGHTA, FQGTGA. V shed 5 bases and J 6 bases; nucleotides not matched to a gene: 4.